The present T cell receptor (beta chain) was sequenced within a study of T cells after yellow fever vaccination (dated by TCRdb to 2018 to 2020). Notes on the research overall: The SMART-Seq v4 Ultra Low Input RNA kit was used to prepare libraries from fractions with low cell numbers. To follow T-cell clones before and after primary and booster YFV17D yellow fever vaccination, bulk TCR alpha and beta repertoires were sequenced over time. Two healthy male donors made up the cohort, one aged 18 to 29 years and the other aged 30 to 40 years. Bulk PBMC replicates and cell subsets were isolated from blood drawn at multiple timepoints before and after both primary and secondary immunization. The research as a whole found: A small fraction of clonotypes showed up in both the CD4 and CD8 compartments, probably as a result of convergent recombination. Most clones expanded after primary vaccination were re-detected after the booster (around 96% of CD4 and around 86% of CD8), suggesting broad memory maintenance. Computational filtering was needed because FACS-sorted repertoires could contain abundant contaminating clonotypes from the bulk population. The study included only a couple of donors, which limits how far the findings can be generalized. Compared with the primary T-cell response, the secondary T-cell response was weaker but faster, peaking on day 5 rather than day 15.

Synthesis of TCR cDNA relied on 5'RACE template switching, a step that introduced a universal primer site along with unique molecular identifiers. cDNA synthesis was primed from both the TCR alpha and TCR beta constant segments. Two PCR steps were used to amplify libraries, with sample barcodes and sequencing adapters being added in the second step. Sequencing of the libraries was done on either Illumina HiSeq 2500 (2x100 bp) or NovaSeq (2x150 bp). The source study handled its data this way. MIGEC was used to demultiplex reads and collapse the reads into UMI consensus sequences, and MiXCR was used for V(D)J alignment. Clonotypes responding to the vaccine were identified with edgeR on replicate PBMC samples, with the criteria of FDR below 0.01 and a log2 fold change above 5 up to day 15. Each bulk clonotype received a CD4 or CD8 identity based on whether the sequenced CD4 or CD8 repertoire contained that clonotype at higher abundance. The public reads were quality trimmed at Q25 with fastp and then assembled into clones with MiXCR by TCRdb, keeping productive beta chains. Rows matching on CDR3 protein sequence are summarized as one entry with the most common DNA and genes. TCRdb, not the authors, supplied the V and J calls. The sample records roughly 330,000 distinct CDR3 sequences, around 6.8% of which are singletons. The ten biggest clones cover roughly 19% of the sample.

This sample's treatment or condition label indicates: live attenuated yellow fever vaccine strain. At each blood-draw timepoint, two biological replicates of bulk PBMCs were collected. PBMCs were isolated from peripheral blood using a standard Ficoll-Paque protocol. RNA was extracted with TriZol from bulk PBMCs, CD4 and CD8 fractions, and dextramer-positive and dextramer-negative fractions. Per the germline V gene (reference sequence), SEHNR is the CDR1 and FQNEAQ is the CDR2. From its cysteine to its phenylalanine, the CDR3 spans 12 amino acids. The CDR3 DNA has 36 bases and is translated from base 1. V loses 7 bases, J loses 0 bases, and the germline ends lie 7 bases apart. As for this clonotype: Its antigen is not yet known. No much larger clonotype is one base removed from it; base qualities were not supplied.

This sequence uses TRBV7-9 and TRBJ2-7; the D gene is unclear. This specimen was PBMCs, taken about 41 days after the first yellow fever vaccination. The TCR sequence derives from a man between 18 and 35 years old who received the YFV17D yellow fever vaccine. The sequenced DNA: TGTGCCAGCACGGGCTCCTCCTACGAGCAGTACTTC. This yields the protein CASTGSSYEQYF. Extended through the reference TRBV7-9 and TRBJ2-7 proteins, this CDR3 yields the full variable domain: DTGVSQNPRHKITKRGQNVTFRCDPISEHNRLYWYRQTLGQGPEFLTYFQNEAQLEKSRLLSDRFSAERPKGSFSTLEIQRTEQGDSAMYLCASTGSSYEQYFGPGTRLTVT.